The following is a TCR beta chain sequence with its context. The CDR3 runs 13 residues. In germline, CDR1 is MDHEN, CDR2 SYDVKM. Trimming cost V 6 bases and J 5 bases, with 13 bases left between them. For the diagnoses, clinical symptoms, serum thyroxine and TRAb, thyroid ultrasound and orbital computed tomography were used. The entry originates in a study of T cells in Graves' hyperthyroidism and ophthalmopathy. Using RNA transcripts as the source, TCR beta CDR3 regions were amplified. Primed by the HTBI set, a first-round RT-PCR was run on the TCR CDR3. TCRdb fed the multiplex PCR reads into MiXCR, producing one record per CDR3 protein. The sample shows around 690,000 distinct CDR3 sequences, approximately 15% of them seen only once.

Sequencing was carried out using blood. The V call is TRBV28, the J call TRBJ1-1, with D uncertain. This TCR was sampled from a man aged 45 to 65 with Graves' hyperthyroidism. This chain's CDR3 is CASSLPRATEAFF. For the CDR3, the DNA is TGTGCCAGCAGCTTACCCAGAGCAACTGAAGCTTTCTTT.